This TCR beta chain was captured by sequencing in a study of Graves' ophthalmopathy and Graves' hyperthyroidism. The overall study: Ahead of any treatment, peripheral blood was obtained at the initial diagnosis. Study-level results: Both an approximately 71% sensitivity and an approximately 72% specificity characterized the model's predictions of ophthalmopathy progression.

V was clipped by 1 base and J by 7 bases; unmatched bases: 7. CDR1 and CDR2 (germline): SGHTA, FQGNSA. The CDR3 spans 16 residues. TCR beta CDR3 amplification used RNA transcripts. Amplification began with first-round RT-PCR using HTBI primers, then second-round multiplex PCR was performed. TCRdb re-derived calls from the multiplex PCR reads in MiXCR, one entry per CDR3 protein. Of over 650,000 distinct CDR3 sequences in the sample, about 40% were seen once. Uncontrolled infections, other autoimmune diseases, pregnancy or lactation barred patients from enrollment. Symptoms, serum thyroxine and TRAb, thyroid ultrasound, and orbital computed tomography formed the diagnostic basis. This clonotype was seen ten or more times. What it binds is not known.

The genes are TRBV7-2 and TRBJ1-4, with 9 bases lining up with TRBD1. The clonotype comes from an adult man with Graves' ophthalmopathy. The specimen was peripheral blood. The DNA of the CDR3 is TGTGCCAGCAGCTTAGGGGCTGGGACAGGGAGTGAAAAACTGTTTTTT. Its translation: CASSLGAGTGSEKLFF.